A single sample is the source of the 3 T cell receptor beta chains below, sequenced in a study of regulatory and conventional T cells in RAG deficiency. Produced via immunoSEQ multiplex PCR; TCRdb's table is partial and in-frame only. The sample lists about 5,500 clones; less than 95% were seen once. The sequenced sample consisted of CD8+ T cells sorted from blood. The receptors stem from a human donor with RAG deficiency presenting as severe combined immunodeficiency.

The genes are TRBV10-3 and TRBJ2-1, with TRBD2 matching 7 bases. Germline V gene sequence: CDR1 ENHRY, CDR2 SYGVKD. After removal of 6 bases from V and 8 bases from J, the junction contained 7 bases not matched to a gene. This CDR3 comprises 13 residues. The CDR3 region has the DNA TGTGCCATCAGCGCGGGACTACGAGATGAGCAGTTCTTC. It specifies CAISAGLRDEQFF.

The V call is TRBV4-3, the J call TRBJ2-5; the match to TRBD1 covers 8 bases. The CDR3 spans 13 residues. V shed 4 bases and J 4 bases; nucleotides not matched to a gene: 2. Germline assignment: CDR1 LGHNA and CDR2 YSLEER. The CDR3 DNA reads TGCGCCAGCAGCCGTGACAGGGGAGAGACCCAGTACTTC. Translated: CASSRDRGETQYF.

The chain is built from TRBV27 and TRBJ2-7; no clear D. The ends were cut back, 0 bases at V and 4 bases at J, with 10 bases in the middle. The CDR3 runs 14 residues. Looked up from germline, CDR1 is MNHEY and CDR2 is SMNVEV (reference sequence). CDR3 DNA sequence: TGTGCCAGCAGTTTATCGCAGTTCATGTACGAGCAGTACTTC. Residues: CASSLSQFMYEQYF.